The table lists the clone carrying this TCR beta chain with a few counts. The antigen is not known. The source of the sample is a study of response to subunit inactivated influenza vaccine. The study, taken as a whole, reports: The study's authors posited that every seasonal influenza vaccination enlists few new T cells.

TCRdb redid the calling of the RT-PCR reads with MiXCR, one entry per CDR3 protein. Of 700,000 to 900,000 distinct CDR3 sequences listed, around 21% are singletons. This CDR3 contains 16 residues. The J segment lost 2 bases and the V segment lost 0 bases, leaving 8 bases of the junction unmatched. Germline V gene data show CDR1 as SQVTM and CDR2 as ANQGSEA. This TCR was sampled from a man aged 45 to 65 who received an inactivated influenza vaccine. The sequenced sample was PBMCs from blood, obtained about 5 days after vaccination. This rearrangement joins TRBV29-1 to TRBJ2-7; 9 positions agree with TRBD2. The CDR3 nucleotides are TGCAGCGTTGAAGAAAGTAGCGGGAGCCCCACCTACGAGCAGTACTTC. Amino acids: CSVEESSGSPTYEQYF.